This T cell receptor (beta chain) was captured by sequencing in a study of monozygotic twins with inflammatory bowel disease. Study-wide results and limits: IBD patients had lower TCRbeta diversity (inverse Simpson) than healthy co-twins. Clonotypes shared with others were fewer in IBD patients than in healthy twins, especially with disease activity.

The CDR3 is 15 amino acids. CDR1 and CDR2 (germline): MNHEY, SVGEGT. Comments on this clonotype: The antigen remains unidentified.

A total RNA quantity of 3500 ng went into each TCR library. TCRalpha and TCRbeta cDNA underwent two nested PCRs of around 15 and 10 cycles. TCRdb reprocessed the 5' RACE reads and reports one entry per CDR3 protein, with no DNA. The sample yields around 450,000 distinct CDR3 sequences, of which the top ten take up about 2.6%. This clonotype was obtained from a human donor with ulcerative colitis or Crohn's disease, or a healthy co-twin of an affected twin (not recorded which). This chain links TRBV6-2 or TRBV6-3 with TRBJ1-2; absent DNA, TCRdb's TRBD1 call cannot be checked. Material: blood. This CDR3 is CASSSLTTERDRYTF.